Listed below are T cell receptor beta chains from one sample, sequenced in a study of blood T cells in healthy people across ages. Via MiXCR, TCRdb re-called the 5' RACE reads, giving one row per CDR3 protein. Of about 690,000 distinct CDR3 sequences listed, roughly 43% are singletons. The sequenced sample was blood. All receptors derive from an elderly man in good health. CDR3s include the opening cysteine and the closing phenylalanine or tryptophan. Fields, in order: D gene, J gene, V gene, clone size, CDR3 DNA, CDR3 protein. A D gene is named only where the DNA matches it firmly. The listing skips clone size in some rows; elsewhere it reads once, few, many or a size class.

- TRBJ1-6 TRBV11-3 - TGTGCCAGCAGCTTAATCGTCCCTGCCTTCCCGTATAATTCACCCCTCCACTTT CASSLIVPAFPYNSPLHF
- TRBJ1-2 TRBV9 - TGTGCCAGCAGCCCCTCCGGACAGAGCTATGGCTACACCTTC CASSPSGQSYGYTF
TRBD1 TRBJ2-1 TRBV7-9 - TGTGCCAGCAGCGCGTGGGGGACAGGGCTGTTCTTC CASSAWGTGLFF
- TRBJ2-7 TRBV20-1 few TGCAGTGCTAGGTACCCCAGGGTACCCTACGAGCAGTACTTC CSARYPRVPYEQYF
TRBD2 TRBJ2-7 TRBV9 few TGTGCCAGCAGCGTAGACTTGGGACTAGCGGGATCCTACGAGCAGTACTTC CASSVDLGLAGSYEQYF
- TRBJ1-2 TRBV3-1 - TGTGTCAGCAGCCCGCGTGGACGACAGATCTCGAACTATGGCTACACCTTC CVSSPRGRQISNYGYTF
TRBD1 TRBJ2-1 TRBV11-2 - TGTGCCTGCAGCTCCCACCGGTCAGGGGGACCAAATAATGAGCAGTTCTTC CACSSHRSGGPNNEQFF
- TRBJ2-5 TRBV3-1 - TGTGCCAGCAGCCAAGGCAGGGGCCGTACGACCCAGTACTTC CASSQGRGRTTQYF
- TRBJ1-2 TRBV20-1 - TGCAGTGCTAGTGAACAGGGAGGGGGTTACGGGGGCTACACCTTC CSASEQGGGYGGYTF
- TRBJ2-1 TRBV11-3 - TGTGCCAGCAGCTTAGGTGGGGGGAATAACAATGAGCAGTTCTTC CASSLGGGNNNEQFF
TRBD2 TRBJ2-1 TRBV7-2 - TGTGCCAGCAGCTTCCCACCGCGGGGGGGGTACAATGAGCAGTTCTTC CASSFPPRGGYNEQFF
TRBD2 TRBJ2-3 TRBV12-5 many TGTGCTAGTGGTTTGGTAACCGGACTAGCGGGGCGCACAGATACGCAGTATTTT CASGLVTGLAGRTDTQYF
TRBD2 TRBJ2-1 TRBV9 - TGTGCCAGCAGCGACGACGGGGGGGAGCAGTTCTTC CASSDDGGEQFF
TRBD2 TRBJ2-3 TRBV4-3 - TGCGCCAGCAGCCAAGGAACTAGCGGGGGAGCCTTGGGTACGCAGTATTTT CASSQGTSGGALGTQYF
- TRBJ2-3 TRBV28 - TGTGCCAGCAGTCCTCTTAGTAACACAGATACGCAGTATTTT CASSPLSNTDTQYF
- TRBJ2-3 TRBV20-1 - TGCAGTGCTACCGTGAGGGGGGGGGCGTTACTAGATACGCAGTATTTT CSATVRGGALLDTQYF
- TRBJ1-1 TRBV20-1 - TGCAGTGCTGGCCCGGTTGGGGCCACTGAAGCTTTCTTT CSAGPVGATEAFF
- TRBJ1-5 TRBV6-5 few TGTGCCAGCAGCCGAGACACCAATCAGCCCCAGCATTTT CASSRDTNQPQHF
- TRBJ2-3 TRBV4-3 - TGCGCCAGCAGCCAAACGGTGGGGACAGATACGCAGTATTTT CASSQTVGTDTQYF
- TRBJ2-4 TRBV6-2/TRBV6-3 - TGTGCCAGCAGTTCCTTGTCGGGATGGGGCAAAAACATTCAGTACTTC CASSSLSGWGKNIQYF
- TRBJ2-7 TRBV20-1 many TGCAGTGCTAGTGTCAGGTTCTCCTACGAGCAGTACTTC CSASVRFSYEQYF
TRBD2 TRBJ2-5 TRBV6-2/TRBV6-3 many TGTGCCAGCAGTTACTCCCCCGTAGCGGGGATATACAATGAGCAGTACTTC CASSYSPVAGIYNEQYF
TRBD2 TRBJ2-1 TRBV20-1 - TGCAGTGCTAGAGACTTGACTAGCGGGAGAACGAATGAGCAGTTCTTC CSARDLTSGRTNEQFF
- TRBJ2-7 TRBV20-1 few TGCAGTGCTCAAGGGGTGGGGAAGCAGTACTTC CSAQGVGKQYF
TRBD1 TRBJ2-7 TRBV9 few TGTGCCAGCAGCGTTCTCGGGACAGGCTACGAGCAGTACTTC CASSVLGTGYEQYF
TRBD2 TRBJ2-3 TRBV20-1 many TGCAGTCCCCTTGCGGGAGCGGGAGATACGCAGTATTTT CSPLAGAGDTQYF
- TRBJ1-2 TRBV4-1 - TGCGCCAGCAGCCAAGAGGGGACGGCTCCTAACTATGGCTACACCTTC CASSQEGTAPNYGYTF